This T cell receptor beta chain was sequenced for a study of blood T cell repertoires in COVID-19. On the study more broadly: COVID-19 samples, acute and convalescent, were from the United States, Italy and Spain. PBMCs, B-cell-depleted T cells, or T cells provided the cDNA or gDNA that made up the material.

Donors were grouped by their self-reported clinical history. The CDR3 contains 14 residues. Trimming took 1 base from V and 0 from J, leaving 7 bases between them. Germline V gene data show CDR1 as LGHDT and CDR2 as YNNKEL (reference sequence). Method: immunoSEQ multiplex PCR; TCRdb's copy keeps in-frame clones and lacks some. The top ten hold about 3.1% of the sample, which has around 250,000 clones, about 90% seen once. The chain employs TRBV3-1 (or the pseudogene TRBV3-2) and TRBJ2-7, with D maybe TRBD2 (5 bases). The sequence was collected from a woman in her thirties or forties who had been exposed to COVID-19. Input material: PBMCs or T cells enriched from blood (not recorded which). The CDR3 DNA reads TGTGCCAGCAGCCAAGCGGGGAGCTCCTACGAGCAGTACTTC. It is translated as CASSQAGSSYEQYF.